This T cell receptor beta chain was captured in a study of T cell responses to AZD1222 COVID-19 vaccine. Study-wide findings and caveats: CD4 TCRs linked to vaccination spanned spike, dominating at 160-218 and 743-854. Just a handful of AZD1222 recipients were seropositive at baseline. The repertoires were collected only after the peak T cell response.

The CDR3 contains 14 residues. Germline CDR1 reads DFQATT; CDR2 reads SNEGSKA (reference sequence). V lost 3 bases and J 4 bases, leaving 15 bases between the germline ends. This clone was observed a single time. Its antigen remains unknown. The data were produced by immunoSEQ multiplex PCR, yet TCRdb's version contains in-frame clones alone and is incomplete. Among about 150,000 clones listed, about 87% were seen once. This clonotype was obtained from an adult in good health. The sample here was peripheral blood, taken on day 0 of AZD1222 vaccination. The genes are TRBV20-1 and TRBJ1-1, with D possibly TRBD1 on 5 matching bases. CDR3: CSASRGGTGTEAFF. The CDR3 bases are TGCAGTGCTAGTCGCGGAGGGACGGGCACTGAAGCTTTCTTT.